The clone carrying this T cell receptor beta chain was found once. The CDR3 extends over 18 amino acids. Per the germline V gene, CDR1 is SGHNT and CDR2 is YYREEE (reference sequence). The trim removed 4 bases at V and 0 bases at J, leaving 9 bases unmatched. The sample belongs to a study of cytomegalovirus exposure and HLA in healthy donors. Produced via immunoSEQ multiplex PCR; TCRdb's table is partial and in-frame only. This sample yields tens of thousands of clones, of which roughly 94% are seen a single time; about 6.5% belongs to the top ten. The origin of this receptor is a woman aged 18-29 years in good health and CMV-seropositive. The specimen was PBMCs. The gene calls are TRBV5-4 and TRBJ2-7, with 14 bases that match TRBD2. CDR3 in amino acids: CASSLGLAGGFSSYEQYF. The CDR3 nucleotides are TGTGCCAGCAGCCTCGGACTAGCGGGGGGCTTCAGCTCCTACGAGCAGTACTTC.